What follows are 23 T cell receptor beta chains derived from one specimen sequenced in a study of T-cell reconstitution after alpha-beta-depleted transplantation in children listed by TCRdb under 2016. The treatment or condition label, read with the paper, signifies: allogeneic hematopoietic cell transplantation with graft depleted of TCRalphabeta T cells and CD19 B cells. To prepare the library, PCR was applied. These reads were obtained on an Illumina HiSeq 2500. TCR library preparation used molecular barcoding, with unique molecular identifiers applied to normalize quantification of the TCRbeta repertoire. The public reads were quality trimmed at Q25 with fastp and then assembled into clones with MiXCR by TCRdb, keeping productive beta chains. Rows merge per CDR3 protein into single entries with the most common DNA and genes. The sample table lists hundreds of thousands of distinct CDR3 sequences, 15% to 20% of them with a count of one. Around 43% of the sample goes to the ten largest clones.

The sequencing used PBMCs, mostly from graft donor cells, collected 360 days after TCRalphabeta/CD19-depleted stem cell transplant. These receptors all come from a male patient between 2 and 15 years old who had a stem cell transplant for acute lymphoblastic leukemia, so the T cells may come from the graft donor.

This clonotype showed up just a few times. The V and J genes are TRBV6-2 or TRBV6-3 and TRBJ2-2; 11 bases fit TRBD2. Germline V CDR1 and CDR2: MNHEY, SVGEGT. V shed 0 bases, J shed 0 bases, and the junction held 18 bases outside the gene matches. The length of the CDR3 is 23 residues. The CDR3 reads CASSYSRGGFGTSGNANTGELFF. The CDR3, as DNA: TGTGCCAGCAGTTACTCGAGAGGTGGCTTCGGGACTAGCGGCAACGCGAACACCGGGGAGCTGTTTTTT.

The chain uses TRBV24-1 and TRBJ2-7, with 8 bases fitting TRBD1. The V and J ends lost 4 bases and 5 bases, in that order; junction bases with no gene match: 3. Germline V gene data show CDR1 as KGHDR and CDR2 as SFDVKD. CDR3 length equals 13 residues. The CDR3 coding sequence is TGTGCCACCAGTGACGACAGGGGCCACGAGCAGTACTTC. This codes for CATSDDRGHEQYF.

This clonotype was seen at least ten times. The chain is built from TRBV7-8 and TRBJ2-1; TRBD2 agrees at 11 bases. CDR3 length: 14 residues. Losses at the gene ends were 2 bases for V and 7 bases for J; bases not matched to a gene: 1. Germline V gives CDR1 SGHVS, CDR2 FQNEAQ. The CDR3, as DNA: TGTGCCAGCAGCTTACGACTAGCGGGGAATGAGCAGTTCTTC. It yields the protein CASSLRLAGNEQFF.

The chain recombines TRBV6-2 or TRBV6-3 with TRBJ2-3, with 9 bases fitting TRBD1. The CDR3 runs 19 residues. The V and J ends lost 5 bases and 3 bases, in that order; junction bases with no gene match: 18. CDR1 and CDR2 (germline): MNHEY, SVGEGT. CDR3 loop: CASSRTRLGTGRRTDTQYF. CDR3 coding DNA: TGTGCCAGCAGTCGAACGAGGCTCGGGACAGGGAGGAGAACAGATACGCAGTATTTT.

This clonotype came up a few times. V usage is TRBV12-3 or TRBV12-4 and J usage is TRBJ2-2; 7 bases map to TRBD2. The CDR3 covers 17 residues. V was clipped by 1 base and J by 4 bases; unmatched bases: 9. CDR3 protein: CASSLVWGGSGTGELFF. The CDR3 DNA follows: TGTGCCAGCAGTTTAGTATGGGGCGGGAGTGGCACCGGGGAGCTGTTTTTT.

This clonotype was detected ten times or more. The chain combines TRBV12-3 or TRBV12-4 with TRBJ2-1, with a tentative D call TRBD2 (6 bases). V lost 2 bases and J 4 bases, leaving 9 bases between the germline ends. The CDR3 is 14 residues long. The CDR3 DNA is TGTGCCAGCAGTTTAACTAGCAATTACAATGAGCAGTTCTTC. It translates to CASSLTSNYNEQFF.

This clonotype was recorded a few times. The rearrangement links TRBV5-1 to TRBJ2-1, with a tentative D call TRBD2 (5 bases). Germline V gene data show CDR1 as SGHRS and CDR2 as YFSETQ. Trimming shortened V by 0 bases and J by 10 bases, and 8 bases separated the two germline ends. This CDR3 spans 12 amino acids. CDR3 protein: CASSLESGEQFF. The CDR3 DNA sequence: TGCGCCAGCAGCTTGGAGAGCGGAGAGCAGTTCTTC.

This clonotype has at least ten counts. The chain carries TRBV12-3 or TRBV12-4 and TRBJ2-2, with a possible D match to TRBD2 (5 bases). Trimming shortened V by 2 bases and J by 6 bases, and 7 bases separated the two germline ends. The CDR3 consists of 13 residues. CDR3 loop: CASSLLRAGELFF. CDR3 in DNA: TGTGCCAGCAGTTTATTGCGGGCCGGGGAGCTGTTTTTT.

This clonotype came up many times. The gene calls are TRBV20-1 and TRBJ2-1; 8 nucleotides align to TRBD2. This CDR3 region has 15 residues. Germline-derived CDR1 and CDR2 are DFQATT and SNEGSKA (reference sequence). The V and J ends lost 6 bases and 6 bases, in that order; junction bases with no gene match: 13. In DNA, the CDR3 is TGCAGTGCCACCCACCCAGCCGGGAGGGCCAATGAGCAGTTCTTC. Its protein is CSATHPAGRANEQFF.

This clonotype came up a few times. The chain combines TRBV19 with TRBJ2-7, with 8 bases that match TRBD2. J lost 0 bases, V lost 7 bases, and 8 bases had no gene match. The CDR3 consists of 15 residues. Germline V gene sequence: CDR1 LNHDA, CDR2 SQIVND (reference sequence). The CDR3 DNA is TGTGCCAGTAAATTCGTAGCGGGAAGCTCCTACGAGCAGTACTTC. Protein product: CASKFVAGSSYEQYF.

The chain links TRBV6-1 to TRBJ1-1; D is ambiguous. Germline V lookup: CDR1 MNHNS, CDR2 SASEGT. The V gene lost 8 bases and the J gene lost 3 bases, with 13 bases spanning the gap. The CDR3 consists of 13 residues. The CDR3 region has the DNA TGTGCCAGCGGCGTGAATTTGGACACTGAAGCTTTCTTT. It translates to CASGVNLDTEAFF.

The chain is built from TRBV28 and TRBJ2-3; 8 nucleotides agree with TRBD2. Germline assignment: CDR1 MDHEN and CDR2 SYDVKM. V shed 5 bases, J shed 9 bases, and the junction held 16 bases outside the gene matches. This CDR3 contains 16 residues. CDR3 nucleotide sequence: TGTGCCAGCAGTCCCTACAGCGGGAGCCCCCTTCGGACGCAGTATTTT. Protein: CASSPYSGSPLRTQYF.

The V and J genes are TRBV4-1 and TRBJ1-2; TRBD1 might be the D (5 bases). Germline loops: CDR1 MGHRA, CDR2 YSYEKL. The CDR3 is made up of 16 amino acids. The germline V and J ends were trimmed by 4 bases and 4 bases, with 19 bases remaining between them. CDR3 in DNA: TGCGCCAGCAGCCCCTGGGACCGGGCAGGCGCCTATGGCTACACCTTC. This gives the protein CASSPWDRAGAYGYTF.

This clonotype was observed a few times. The chain links TRBV29-1 to TRBJ2-7; D is possibly TRBD2 (6 bases). The CDR3 has 13 amino acids. In germline, CDR1 is SQVTM, CDR2 ANQGSEA. The V and J ends lost 5 bases and 3 bases respectively, with 14 bases between them. For the CDR3, the DNA is TGCAGCGTTCTCGACACCGGGAGCTACGAGCAGTACTTC. Translated: CSVLDTGSYEQYF.

This clonotype was detected many times. The CDR3 spells CASTPMRDTEAFF. The CDR3 bases are TGTGCCAGCACCCCGATGCGGGACACTGAAGCTTTCTTT. The chain joins TRBV12-3 or TRBV12-4 to TRBJ1-1; unclear D gene. The CDR3 has 13 amino acids. The V end was cut by 7 bases, the J end by 3 bases, with 12 bases between.

The chain employs TRBV4-2 and TRBJ1-3; D is uncertain. CDR1 is LGHNA and CDR2 is YNFKEQ in the germline V gene. The CDR3 spans 16 residues. The germline V and J ends were trimmed by 3 bases and 7 bases, with 19 bases remaining between them. CDR3 protein: CASSHPASTDLNTIYF. CDR3 coding DNA: TGTGCCAGCAGCCATCCTGCCAGCACCGACCTGAACACCATATATTTT.

This clonotype was recorded a few times. The chain joins TRBV20-1 to TRBJ2-3; D gene uncertain. The CDR3 is 14 residues long. V was shortened by 6 bases and J by 0 bases, with 13 bases between the two germline ends. Germline-derived CDR1 and CDR2 are DFQATT and SNEGSKA (reference sequence). The CDR3 DNA is TGCAGTGCAAGTGGCAGTCCCAGCACAGATACGCAGTATTTT. This translates into CSASGSPSTDTQYF.

In nucleotides, the CDR3 is TGTGCCAGCAGCGCCTCCGGGACAGGGGGAGTAAGTTGTCAGCCCCAGCATTTT. Its translation: CASSASGTGGVSCQPQHF. The chain recombines TRBV9 with TRBJ1-5; the match to TRBD1 covers 11 bases. The germline V gene has CDR1 SGDLS and CDR2 YYNGEE. The V segment lost 3 bases and the J segment 6 bases; nucleotides outside the gene matches: 14. The CDR3 has 18 amino acids.

The chain recombines TRBV6-2 or TRBV6-3 with TRBJ1-1; the match to TRBD1 covers 9 bases. J lost 4 bases, V lost 6 bases, and 12 bases had no gene match. The CDR3 runs 16 residues. Germline lookup yields CDR1 MNHEY and CDR2 SVGEGT. The CDR3 region is CASSYPHRQGGTEAFF. The CDR3 DNA reads as TGTGCCAGCAGCTACCCCCATCGACAGGGGGGCACTGAAGCTTTCTTT.

This sequence joins TRBV13 and TRBJ2-1, with unresolved D. V lost 0 bases and J 7 bases, leaving 13 bases between the germline ends. CDR1 is PRHDT, CDR2 FYEKMQ, per germline (reference sequence). The CDR3 is 15 residues long. The CDR3 nucleotides are TGTGCCAGCAGCTTAGGCCCTGGCCTACCAAATGAGCAGTTCTTC. Its protein is CASSLGPGLPNEQFF. The full variable domain, rest sourced from reference TRBV13 and TRBJ2-1, is AAGVIQSPRHLIKEKRETATLKCYPIPRHDTVYWYQQGPGQDPQFLISFYEKMQSDKGSIPDRFSAQQFSDYHSELNMSSLELGDSALYFCASSLGPGLPNEQFFGPGTRLTVL.

The J gene is TRBJ1-5, the V gene TRBV10-3; a possible D gene is TRBD1 (5 bases). Germline V lookup: CDR1 ENHRY, CDR2 SYGVKD. This CDR3 comprises 16 residues. The V gene lost 8 bases and the J gene lost 0 bases, with 17 bases spanning the gap. CDR3 DNA sequence: TGTGCCATCCGTTATCGACGGGGGTATAGCAATCAGCCCCAGCATTTT. Its translation: CAIRYRRGYSNQPQHF.

This rearrangement joins TRBV13 to TRBJ2-3; D is undetermined. Germline V gene lookup returns CDR1 PRHDT and CDR2 FYEKMQ (reference sequence). Trimming left V 5 bases short and J 0 bases short, with 6 bases between. The CDR3 consists of 13 residues. CDR3 protein: CASSESSTDTQYF. The CDR3 DNA is TGTGCCAGCAGCGAGTCTAGCACAGATACGCAGTATTTT.

This clonotype was seen once. The chain carries TRBV7-8 and TRBJ2-1; weak D call: TRBD1 (6 bases). This CDR3 contains 16 residues. Germline assignment: CDR1 SGHVS and CDR2 FQNEAQ. Trimming took 7 bases from V and 2 from J, leaving 18 bases between them. Here the CDR3 reads CASTLPGQGPYNEQFF. The CDR3 bases are TGTGCCAGCACACTTCCGGGACAAGGTCCCTACAATGAGCAGTTCTTC.